Below, 20 T cell receptor beta chains from the same sample are listed, as sequenced in a study of PD-L1 blockade in urothelial cancer. Some clones are missing from TCRdb's copy, which holds only in-frame ones; the method was immunoSEQ multiplex PCR. The top ten hold around 4.7% of the sample, which has about 76,000 clones, less than 90% seen once. The sample consisted of PBMCs, taken around atezolizumab (anti-PD-L1) treatment. All receptors derive from a man aged 70-80 years with urothelial cancer.

The J gene is TRBJ2-3, the V gene TRBV27; 7 bases agree with TRBD1. The CDR3 is 16 residues long. Germline V gene data show CDR1 as MNHEY and CDR2 as SMNVEV (reference sequence). V shed 7 bases and J 1 base; nucleotides not matched to a gene: 11. The CDR3 region is CASTPVFGQGTDTQYF. DNA of the CDR3: TGTGCCAGCACCCCCGTTTTCGGACAGGGCACAGATACGCAGTATTTT.

There are a few counts of this clone. The V and J genes are TRBV6-5 and TRBJ2-4, with 11 positions matching TRBD2. The CDR3 runs 14 residues. Germline CDR1 reads MNHEY; CDR2 reads SVGAGI. V trimming: 6 bases; J trimming: 3 bases; junction bases outside the gene matches: 1. CDR3 residues: CASRLAGDKNIQYF. As DNA, the CDR3 is TGTGCCAGCAGACTAGCGGGGGACAAAAACATTCAGTACTTC.

The chain has TRBV7-9 and TRBJ1-4; D gene unclear. Trimming removed 3 bases at V and 7 bases at J, with 15 bases between. The germline V gene encodes CDR1 SEHNR and CDR2 FQNEAQ (reference sequence). CDR3 length: 15 amino acids. The CDR3 region has the DNA TGTGCCAGCAGCTTTTCAGGTATCTCCAGTGAAAAACTGTTTTTT. It specifies CASSFSGISSEKLFF. The variable domain in full, with the rest retrieved from reference TRBV7-9 and TRBJ1-4, is DTGVSQNPRHKITKRGQNVTFRCDPISEHNRLYWYRQTLGQGPEFLTYFQNEAQLEKSRLLSDRFSAERPKGSFSTLEIQRTEQGDSAMYLCASSFSGISSEKLFFGSGTQLSVL.

The CDR3 protein is CASRPRTGFTGEQFF. DNA of the CDR3: TGTGCCAGCAGACCCCGGACAGGGTTCACCGGGGAGCAGTTCTTC. The genes are TRBV6-1 and TRBJ2-1, with 8 bases that match TRBD1. Per the germline V gene, CDR1 is MNHNS and CDR2 is SASEGT. Losses at the gene ends were 6 bases for V and 10 bases for J; bases not matched to a gene: 14. The CDR3 loop spans 15 amino acids.

The gene calls are TRBV7-2 and TRBJ1-2; 9 bases map to TRBD1. The ends lost 4 bases at V and 6 bases at J; junction bases unmatched: 9. The CDR3 consists of 15 residues. The germline V gene has CDR1 SGHTA and CDR2 FQGNSA. The CDR3 coding sequence is TGTGCCAGCAGCTATAGGGGGACAGGGTTGGATGGCTACACCTTC. Protein sequence: CASSYRGTGLDGYTF.

This clone was counted a single time. The chain links TRBV6-5 to TRBJ1-2; 7 bases fit TRBD1. Germline V gene lookup returns CDR1 MNHEY and CDR2 SVGAGI. The CDR3 is 14 amino acids. With V trimmed by 2 bases and J by 8 bases, 8 bases remained unmatched. The chain's CDR3 is CASSYLNRGEGYTF. CDR3 bases: TGTGCCAGCAGTTACCTTAACAGGGGAGAGGGCTACACCTTC.

The gene calls are TRBV2 and TRBJ2-1, with D uncertain. V was cut by 4 bases and J by 5 bases, with 6 bases left in between. Germline loops: CDR1 SNHLY, CDR2 FYNNEI. The CDR3 extends over 12 amino acids. The CDR3, as DNA: TGTGCCAGCAGTGTACAGCACAATGAGCAGTTCTTC. Translating it yields CASSVQHNEQFF.

This clone turned up a few times. The rearrangement joins TRBV10-1 to TRBJ1-2, with TRBD1 matching over 9 bases. This CDR3 region has 13 residues. In germline, CDR1 is WNHNN, CDR2 SYGVQD (reference sequence). The V and J ends lost 6 bases and 4 bases, in that order; junction bases with no gene match: 3. DNA for the CDR3: TGCGCCAGCAGCGAGGACAGGGGCTATGGCTACACCTTC. This gives the protein CASSEDRGYGYTF.

The chain is built from TRBV27 and TRBJ2-1; TRBD2 is a possible D gene (6 bases). The CDR3 extends over 13 amino acids. V lost 2 bases, J lost 7 bases, and 9 bases lay in between. Germline V gives CDR1 MNHEY, CDR2 SMNVEV (reference sequence). CDR3 bases: TGTGCCAGCAGTTTAAAGGCGGGGAATGAGCAGTTCTTC. Its translation: CASSLKAGNEQFF.

The chain recombines TRBV7-9 with TRBJ1-4, with a possible D match to TRBD1 (5 bases). The germline V gene encodes CDR1 SEHNR and CDR2 FQNEAQ (reference sequence). V lost 5 bases and J 7 bases, leaving 11 bases between the germline ends. The CDR3 is 13 amino acids. CDR3 residues: CASSQSGGEKLFF. CDR3 sequence (DNA): TGTGCCAGCAGCCAATCGGGGGGTGAAAAACTGTTTTTT.

This sequence joins TRBV4-1 and TRBJ2-7; 7 bases are a match to TRBD1. Germline CDR1 and CDR2: MGHRA and YSYEKL. The V gene end was trimmed by 0 bases and the J gene end by 4 bases; junction bases not matched to a gene: 12. This CDR3 region has 17 residues. CDR3 region: CASSQDLQGPIPYEQYF. Written as DNA, the CDR3 is TGCGCCAGCAGCCAAGATCTACAGGGGCCGATCCCGTACGAGCAGTACTTC.

The CDR3: CASRSGNSLSADTQYF. CDR3 in DNA: TGCGCCAGCAGATCCGGGAACTCCCTAAGTGCAGATACGCAGTATTTT. J is TRBJ2-3 and V is TRBV5-1; D might be TRBD2 (5 bases). CDR1 and CDR2 (germline): SGHRS, YFSETQ. Trimming took 5 bases from V and 4 from J, leaving 20 bases between them. The CDR3 is made up of 16 amino acids.

This chain joins TRBV7-3 and TRBJ2-2; D might be TRBD1 (5 bases). V was clipped by 5 bases and J by 0 bases, with 7 bases between them. Germline V lookup: CDR1 SGHTA, CDR2 FQGTGA. CDR3 length equals 14 residues. The CDR3 coding sequence is TGTGCCAGCAGCCGGACATCGAACACCGGGGAGCTGTTTTTT. Translation: CASSRTSNTGELFF.

The chain is built from TRBV28 and TRBJ2-1, with D possibly TRBD1 on 7 matching bases. CDR1 MDHEN and CDR2 SYDVKM come from the germline V gene. V lost 5 bases, J lost 10 bases, and 15 bases lay in between. This CDR3 is 13 amino acids long. The CDR3 spells CASSRGDSGEQFF. Here the CDR3 DNA reads TGTGCCAGCAGTCGAGGGGACAGCGGGGAGCAGTTCTTC.

The V and J genes are TRBV7-2 and TRBJ1-2; no definite D call. The CDR3 totals 12 residues. V lost 5 bases, J lost 7 bases, and 11 bases lay in between. Germline V lookup: CDR1 SGHTA, CDR2 FQGNSA. The CDR3 loop reads CASSPSGGGYTF. Here the CDR3 DNA reads TGTGCCAGCAGCCCTAGCGGAGGTGGCTACACCTTC.

This rearrangement joins TRBV9 to TRBJ2-2; TRBD2 aligns across 7 bases. The germline V gene has CDR1 SGDLS and CDR2 YYNGEE. This CDR3 region has 19 residues. V dropped 0 bases and J dropped 1; count of bases not matched to a gene: 12. CDR3 in DNA: TGTGCCAGCAGCGTAGTCCCTCGAGGCGGGGGTTTGAACACCGGGGAGCTGTTTTTT. It codes for CASSVVPRGGGLNTGELFF.

This chain uses TRBV18 with TRBJ2-3, with 8 bases that match TRBD2. This CDR3 region has 17 residues. J lost 1 base, V lost 5 bases, and 11 bases had no gene match. Germline V gene sequence: CDR1 KGHSH, CDR2 LQKENI. The CDR3 sequence is CASSSTGPGRGTDTQYF. The CDR3, as DNA: TGTGCCAGCTCAAGTACAGGTCCCGGGAGGGGCACAGATACGCAGTATTTT.

The chain links TRBV5-4 to TRBJ2-7; D may be TRBD2 (5 bases). The V gene's germline CDR1 is SGHNT and CDR2 YYREEE (reference sequence). V lost 1 base and J lost 2, with 13 bases in between. The CDR3 length is 15 residues. DNA of the CDR3: TGTGCCAGCAGCTTGCGGCGAGCGGCGACCTACGAGCAGTACTTC. Amino acid sequence: CASSLRRAATYEQYF.

DNA of the CDR3: TGCGCCAGCAGCCCCCCCACGGCGGGTTCCTACAATGAGCAGTTCTTC. Residues: CASSPPTAGSYNEQFF. The chain recombines TRBV4-1 with TRBJ2-1, with a weak D call TRBD2 (5 bases). The germline gives CDR1 MGHRA, CDR2 YSYEKL. Between the trimmed V and J ends, which lost 4 bases and 1 base, there was a span of 14 bases. The CDR3 is 16 residues long.

The chain is built from TRBV29-1 and TRBJ1-2, with 7 bases matching TRBD1. Trimming cost V 7 bases and J 2 bases; bases outside gene matches: 4. Germline assignment: CDR1 SQVTM and CDR2 ANQGSEA. CDR3 length: 12 residues. This CDR3 reads CSGETGNYGYTF. The CDR3 nucleotides are TGCAGCGGCGAGACAGGGAACTATGGCTACACCTTC.